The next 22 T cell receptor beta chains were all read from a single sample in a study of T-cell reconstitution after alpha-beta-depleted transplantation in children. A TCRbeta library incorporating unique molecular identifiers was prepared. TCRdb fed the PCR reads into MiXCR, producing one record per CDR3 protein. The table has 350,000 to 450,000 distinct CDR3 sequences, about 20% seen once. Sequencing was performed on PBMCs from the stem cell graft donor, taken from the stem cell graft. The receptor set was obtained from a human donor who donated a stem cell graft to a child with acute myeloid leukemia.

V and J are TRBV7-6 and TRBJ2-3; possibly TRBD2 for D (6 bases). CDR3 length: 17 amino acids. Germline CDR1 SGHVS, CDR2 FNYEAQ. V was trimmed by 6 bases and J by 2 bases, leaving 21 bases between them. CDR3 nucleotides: TGTGCCAGCAGACCAAACCCCGGGGGTCGACCCACAGATACGCAGTATTTT. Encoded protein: CASRPNPGGRPTDTQYF.

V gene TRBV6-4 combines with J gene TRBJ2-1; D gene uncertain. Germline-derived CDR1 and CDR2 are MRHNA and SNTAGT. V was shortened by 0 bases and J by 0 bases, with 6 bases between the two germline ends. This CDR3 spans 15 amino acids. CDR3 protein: CASSDSRSSYNEQFF. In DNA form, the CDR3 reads TGTGCCAGCAGTGACTCTCGCAGCTCCTACAATGAGCAGTTCTTC.

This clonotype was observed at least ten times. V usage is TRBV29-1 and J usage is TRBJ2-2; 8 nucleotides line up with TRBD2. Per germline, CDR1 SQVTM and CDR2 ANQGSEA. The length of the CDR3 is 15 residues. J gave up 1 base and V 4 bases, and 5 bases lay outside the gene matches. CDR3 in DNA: TGCAGCGTTGGCAACGGGAGGGTGAACACCGGGGAGCTGTTTTTT. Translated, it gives CSVGNGRVNTGELFF.

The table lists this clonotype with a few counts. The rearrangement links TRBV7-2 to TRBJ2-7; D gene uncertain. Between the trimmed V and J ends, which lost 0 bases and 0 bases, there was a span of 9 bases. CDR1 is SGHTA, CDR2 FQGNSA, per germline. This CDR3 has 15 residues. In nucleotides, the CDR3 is TGTGCCAGCAGCTTAGCAGGGCTGAGCTCCTACGAGCAGTACTTC. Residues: CASSLAGLSSYEQYF.

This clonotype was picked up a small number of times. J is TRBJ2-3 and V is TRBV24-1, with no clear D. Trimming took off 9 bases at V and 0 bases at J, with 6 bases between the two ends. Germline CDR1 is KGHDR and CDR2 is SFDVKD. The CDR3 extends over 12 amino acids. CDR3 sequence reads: CATSSSTDTQYF. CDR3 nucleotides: TGTGCCACCTCATCCAGCACAGATACGCAGTATTTT.

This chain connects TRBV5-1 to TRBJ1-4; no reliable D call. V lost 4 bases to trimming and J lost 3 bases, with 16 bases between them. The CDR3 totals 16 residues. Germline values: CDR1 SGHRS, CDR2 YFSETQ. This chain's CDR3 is CASSQGRALSNEKLFF. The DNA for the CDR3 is TGCGCCAGCAGCCAAGGGAGGGCATTGTCTAATGAAAAACTGTTTTTT. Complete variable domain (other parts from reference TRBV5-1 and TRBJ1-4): KAGVTQTPRYLIKTRGQQVTLSCSPISGHRSVSWYQQTPGQGLQFLFEYFSETQRNKGNFPGRFSGRQFSNSRSEMNVSTLELGDSALYLCASSQGRALSNEKLFFGSGTQLSVL.

The CDR3 coding sequence is TGTGCCAGCAGTCGGGGAGGGAGGGACACTGAAGCTTTCTTT. It translates to CASSRGGRDTEAFF. This chain uses TRBV6-1 with TRBJ1-1; no reliable D call. This CDR3 is 14 amino acids long. Germline CDR1 is MNHNS and CDR2 is SASEGT. Between the trimmed V and J ends, which lost 5 bases and 3 bases, there was a span of 13 bases.

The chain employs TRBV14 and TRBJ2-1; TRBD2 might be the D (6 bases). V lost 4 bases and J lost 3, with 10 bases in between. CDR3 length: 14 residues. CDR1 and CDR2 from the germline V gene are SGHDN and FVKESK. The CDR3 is CASSRTSIYNEQFF. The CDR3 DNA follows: TGTGCCAGCAGCCGCACTAGCATCTACAATGAGCAGTTCTTC. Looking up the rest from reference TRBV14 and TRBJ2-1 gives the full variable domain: EAGVTQFPSHSVIEKGQTVTLRCDPISGHDNLYWYRRVMGKEIKFLLHFVKESKQDESGMPNNRFLAERTGGTYSTLKVQPAELEDSGVYFCASSRTSIYNEQFFGPGTRLTVL.

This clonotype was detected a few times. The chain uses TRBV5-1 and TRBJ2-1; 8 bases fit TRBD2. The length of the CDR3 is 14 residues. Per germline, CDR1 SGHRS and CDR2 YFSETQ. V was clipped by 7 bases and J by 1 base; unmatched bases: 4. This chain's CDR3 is CASEAGDSYNEQFF. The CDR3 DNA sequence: TGCGCCAGCGAAGCGGGAGATTCCTACAATGAGCAGTTCTTC.

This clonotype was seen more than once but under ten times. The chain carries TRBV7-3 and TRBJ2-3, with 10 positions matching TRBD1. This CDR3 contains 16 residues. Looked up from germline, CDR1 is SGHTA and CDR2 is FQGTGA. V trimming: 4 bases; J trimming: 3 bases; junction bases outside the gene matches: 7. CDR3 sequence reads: CASSSVPGQGTDTQYF. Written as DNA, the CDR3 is TGTGCCAGCAGCTCCGTCCCGGGACAGGGGACAGATACGCAGTATTTT.

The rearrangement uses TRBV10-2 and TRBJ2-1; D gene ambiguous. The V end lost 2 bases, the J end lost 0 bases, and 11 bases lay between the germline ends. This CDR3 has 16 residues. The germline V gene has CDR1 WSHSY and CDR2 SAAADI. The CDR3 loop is CASSELRISSYNEQFF. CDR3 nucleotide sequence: TGCGCCAGCAGTGAGCTTCGGATCAGCTCCTACAATGAGCAGTTCTTC.

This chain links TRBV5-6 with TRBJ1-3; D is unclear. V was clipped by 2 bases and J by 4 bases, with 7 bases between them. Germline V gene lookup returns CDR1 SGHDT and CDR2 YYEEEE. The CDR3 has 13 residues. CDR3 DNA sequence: TGTGCCAGCAGCTTCCGAAACGGAAACACCATATATTTT. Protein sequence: CASSFRNGNTIYF.

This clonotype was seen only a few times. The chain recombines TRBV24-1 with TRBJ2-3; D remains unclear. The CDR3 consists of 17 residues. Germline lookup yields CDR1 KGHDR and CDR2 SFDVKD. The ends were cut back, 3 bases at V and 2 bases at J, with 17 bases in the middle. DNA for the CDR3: TGTGCCACCAGTGATCGATCCTCCCACGCGCTCACAGATACGCAGTATTTT. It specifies CATSDRSSHALTDTQYF.

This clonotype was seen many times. CDR3 sequence: CAISEPGQGEEQYF. The CDR3 DNA reads TGTGCCATCAGTGAGCCGGGACAGGGGGAAGAGCAGTACTTC. The chain carries TRBV10-3 and TRBJ2-7, with 11 bases aligning to TRBD1. The V segment lost 2 bases and the J segment 7 bases; nucleotides outside the gene matches: 4. The CDR3 totals 14 residues. CDR1 is ENHRY and CDR2 is SYGVKD in the germline V gene.

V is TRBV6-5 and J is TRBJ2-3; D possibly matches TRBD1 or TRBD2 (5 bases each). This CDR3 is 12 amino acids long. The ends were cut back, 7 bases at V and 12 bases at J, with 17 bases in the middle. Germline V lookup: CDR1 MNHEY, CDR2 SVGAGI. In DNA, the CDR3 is TGTGCCAGCACCTCGTCCCGGGACGTTCAGTATTTT. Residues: CASTSSRDVQYF.

Written as DNA, the CDR3 is TGTGCCAGCAGCCCCGTGTCGGGCAGCTCCTACAATGAGCAGTTCTTC. Its protein is CASSPVSGSSYNEQFF. The chain joins TRBV28 to TRBJ2-1; D gene unclear. The CDR3 has 16 residues. The germline V and J ends were trimmed by 6 bases and 0 bases, with 15 bases remaining between them. CDR1 is MDHEN and CDR2 is SYDVKM in the germline V gene.

CDR3 in DNA: TGCGCCAGCAGCGGGCCCGGGACTAGCGGGGGAAGCACAGATACGCAGTATTTT. It translates to CASSGPGTSGGSTDTQYF. This chain joins TRBV5-1 and TRBJ2-3, with TRBD2 matching over 14 bases. Germline V gives CDR1 SGHRS, CDR2 YFSETQ. CDR3 length: 18 amino acids. The junction had 7 bases not matched to a gene; V was cut back by 4 bases and J by 0 bases.

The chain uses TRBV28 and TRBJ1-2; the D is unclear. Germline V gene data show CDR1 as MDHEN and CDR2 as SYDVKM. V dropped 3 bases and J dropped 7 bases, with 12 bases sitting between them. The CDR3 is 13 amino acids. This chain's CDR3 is CASSFREGFGYTF. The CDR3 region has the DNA TGTGCCAGCAGTTTTAGAGAGGGTTTTGGCTACACCTTC.

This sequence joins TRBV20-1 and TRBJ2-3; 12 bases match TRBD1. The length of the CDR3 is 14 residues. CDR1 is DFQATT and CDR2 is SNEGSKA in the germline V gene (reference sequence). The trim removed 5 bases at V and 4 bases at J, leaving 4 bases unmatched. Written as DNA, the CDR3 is TGCAGTGCTGCCGGGACAGGGGGCCCAGATACGCAGTATTTT. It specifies CSAAGTGGPDTQYF.

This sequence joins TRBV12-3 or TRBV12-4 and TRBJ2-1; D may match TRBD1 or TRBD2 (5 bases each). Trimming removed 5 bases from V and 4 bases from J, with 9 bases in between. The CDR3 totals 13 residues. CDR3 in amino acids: CASSRDGYNEQFF. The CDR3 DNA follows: TGTGCCAGCAGTAGGGACGGGTACAATGAGCAGTTCTTC.

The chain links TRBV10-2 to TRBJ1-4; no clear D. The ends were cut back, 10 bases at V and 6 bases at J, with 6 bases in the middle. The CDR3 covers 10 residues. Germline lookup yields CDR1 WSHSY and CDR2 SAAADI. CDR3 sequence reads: CATLDEKLFF. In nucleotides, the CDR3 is TGCGCCACTCTAGATGAAAAACTGTTTTTT.

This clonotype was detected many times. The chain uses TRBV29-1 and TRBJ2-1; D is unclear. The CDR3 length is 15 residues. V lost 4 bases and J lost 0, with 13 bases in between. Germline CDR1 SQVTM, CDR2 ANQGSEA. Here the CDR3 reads CSVVPTLSSYNEQFF. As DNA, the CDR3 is TGCAGCGTTGTACCGACACTGAGCTCCTACAATGAGCAGTTCTTC.